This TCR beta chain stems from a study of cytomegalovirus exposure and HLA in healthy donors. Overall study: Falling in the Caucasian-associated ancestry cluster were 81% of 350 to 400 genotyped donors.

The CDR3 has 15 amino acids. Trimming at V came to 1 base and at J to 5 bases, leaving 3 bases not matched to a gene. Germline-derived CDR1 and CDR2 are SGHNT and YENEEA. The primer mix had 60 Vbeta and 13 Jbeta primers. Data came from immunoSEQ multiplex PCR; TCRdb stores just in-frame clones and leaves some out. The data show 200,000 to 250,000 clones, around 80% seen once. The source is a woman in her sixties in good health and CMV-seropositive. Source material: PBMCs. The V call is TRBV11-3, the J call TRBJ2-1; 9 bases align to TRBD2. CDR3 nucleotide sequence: TGTGCCAGCAGCTTAGGGGTAGCGGGGGACAATGAGCAGTTCTTC. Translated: CASSLGVAGDNEQFF.